This TCR beta chain was retrieved from a study of cytomegalovirus exposure and HLA in healthy donors. Study results and limitations: According to reports, the classifier identified cytomegalovirus status with high specificity and sensitivity.

Use of 60 Vbeta and 13 Jbeta primers characterized the PCR. Profiling relied on immunoSEQ multiplex PCR, and the TCRdb table lists in-frame clones only, not all of them. Found here are about 180,000 clones, approximately 80% of them singletons; the top ten hold 1% to 1.5%. This clone was seen a few times. The antigen is not known. The ends lost 1 base at V and 7 bases at J; junction bases unmatched: 9. The CDR3 runs 15 residues. The V gene's germline CDR1 is SGHTA and CDR2 FQGNSA. Specimen: PBMCs. This clonotype originated in a girl aged 2 to 9 in good health and CMV-seropositive. The chain carries TRBV7-2 and TRBJ1-1; TRBD1 agrees at 7 bases. Here the CDR3 reads CASSLVTGSFGEAFF. CDR3 coding DNA: TGTGCCAGCAGCTTAGTGACAGGGTCATTCGGTGAAGCTTTCTTT.